The T cell receptor (beta chain) under discussion was sequenced for a study of early T cells in non-severe SARS-CoV-2 infection. Study details: Chains were unpaired, as sequencing was done on bulk RNA from unsorted whole blood. General study findings and limits: Database matching using VDJdb favored anti-spike CD8 responses, with private and CD4 specificities left missing.

Remarks on this clonotype: Its antigen is currently unknown.

cDNA molecules, individually, were tagged with unique molecular identifiers. Via MiXCR, TCRdb re-called the 5' RACE reads, giving one row per CDR3 protein. The sample lists under 85,000 distinct CDR3 sequences; about an eighth were seen once. What was sequenced was whole blood. The sequence derives from an adult who was a healthcare worker with PCR-confirmed SARS-CoV-2 infection or an uninfected control (not recorded which).

The CDR3 nucleotides read TGCAGCGCCGTAATTGGCGGGGTGGGGAACACTGAAGCTTTCTTT. Protein sequence: CSAVIGGVGNTEAFF. The rearrangement uses TRBV29-1 and TRBJ1-1; D unclear. V lost 7 bases and J lost 1, with 19 bases in between. Per germline, CDR1 SQVTM and CDR2 ANQGSEA. This CDR3 contains 15 residues. Using reference TRBV29-1 and TRBJ1-1 for the parts outside the CDR3, the full variable domain is SAVISQKPSRDICQRGTSLTIQCQVDSQVTMMFWYRQQPGQSLTLIATANQGSEATYESGFVIDKFPISRPNLTFSTLTVSNMSPEDSSIYLCSAVIGGVGNTEAFFGQGTRLTVV.